The present T cell receptor (beta chain) was sequenced within a study of blood T cells in healthy people across ages (dated by TCRdb to the mid-2010s). With respect to the entire study: In model experiments, template switching captured roughly one uniquely barcoded TCR beta cDNA molecule for every two T cells. Using deep sequencing normalized with unique cDNA molecular identifiers, the study measured how TCR beta repertoire diversity changes with age. The donors were split into four age groups: young (average around 16 years), middle-aged (roughly 39), aged (over 55) and long-lived (under 90). To avoid experimental bias, donors of different ages were distributed randomly across sequencing lanes. Using the same blood draw, the study looked at two additional independent replicas of 1 million unique cDNA reads for two donors, one aged 18 to 30 and the other aged 80 or older.

Results the study describes overall, beyond this receptor: The long-lived group showed more naive CD4+ T cells, fewer expanded clones and increased TCR diversity than the aged group, suggesting age selection. Because donor CMV infection status was unknown, age-related changes in expanded clonotypes were potentially confounded. Observed TCR beta diversity per million T cells fell roughly linearly with age, and a significant reduction was already apparent by age roughly 40. Estimates of total diversity based on one million sequenced T cells were considered lower bounds and underestimates. There was a strong correlation between observed TCR beta diversity and the percentage of naive T cells measured by flow cytometry. Because profiling used bulk unsorted PBMCs, naive and antigen-experienced compartments could not be compared conclusively.

The CDR3, cysteine through phenylalanine, is 16 amino acids long. Only the CDR3 DNA stays, 48 bases, in frame from base 1. Relative to germline, V is 0 bases shorter and J is 0 bases shorter, with 7 bases between their ends. Via the germline V gene, CDR1 is SGDLS and CDR2 YYNGEE. The library was generated by 5' RACE. The instrument given in TCRdb is Illumina HiSeq 2500. A second PCR of about 7 to 12 cycles was run with a J-beta primer mix and a sample-barcoded 5' primer. A template-switch 5' adaptor carrying 12 random nucleotides introduced a unique molecular identifier onto each TCR beta cDNA molecule. At least 2.5 million CDR3-containing paired-end reads were obtained from each sample. First-strand cDNA synthesis was performed from all RNA using the Mint cDNA synthesis kit, with priming by a TRBC-specific oligonucleotide. After uracil-DNA glycosylase treatment, a first 18-cycle PCR used universal primers M1SS and BC2_uni_R on all cDNA. The original methods were these. For normalization, 1 million high-quality reads, each with a distinct molecular identifier, were randomly selected from each sample. Instead of being binned into consensus sequences, reads with shared molecular identifiers were discarded. MiTCR, with a Q25 quality threshold and the strictest error-elimination algorithm, was used for CDR3 identification, clonotype clustering and error correction. A nonparametric unseen species model with Euler transformation was used to estimate lower-bound total TCR beta diversity. TCRdb redid the processing of the public reads, applying fastp at Q25 and MiXCR, and retained in-frame beta chains. A single entry per CDR3 protein holds the most common genes and DNA from its merged rows. What appears here as the V and J calls and clone size reflects TCRdb's work, not the paper's. The sample table records about 940,000 distinct CDR3 sequences; 45% to 50% of these occur just once. The ten largest clones add up to roughly 12% of the sample.

The 40 or so donors, aged about 6 to 100 years, were systemically healthy Caucasian individuals from Russia. Roughly 10 milliliters of peripheral blood were drawn from each donor into EDTA-treated Vacutainer tubes. PBMCs were isolated by Ficoll-Paque density-gradient centrifugation, with at least 7 million obtained per sample. Total RNA, at least 5.5 micrograms per sample, was extracted from PBMCs with Trizol reagent. For every donor, an aliquot of PBMCs went through flow cytometry to measure the percentages of naive CD45RAhigh/CD27high T cells. This clonotype was seen a handful of times. Its antigen is unknown. Base qualities are not provided; no much larger clone lies one nucleotide away.

The TCR originated in a man aged 30 to 39 in good health. This receptor chain uses TRBV9 and TRBJ1-6; the D gene cannot be named for sure. Sequenced: blood. The base sequence is TGTGCCAGCAGCGTAGACGGGCTCTCCTATAATTCACCCCTCCACTTT. The encoded protein is CASSVDGLSYNSPLHF.